This TCR beta chain was recovered during a study of T cell responses to AZD1222 COVID-19 vaccine. Study-level findings and limits: Clonal diversity was possibly underestimated, and white British individuals and females predominated among donors. There were repertoire samples only from the period after the peak T cell response. Close to half of all spike-specific TCRs reportedly target regions of the variants that are unmutated. Spike-specific TCRs gained breadth and depth after people received two AZD1222 doses.

Per the germline V gene, CDR1 is SQVTM and CDR2 is ANQGSEA. Deletions cut 4 bases from V and 1 base from J, with 13 bases between. The CDR3 is 14 residues long. A note on this clone: The antigen is unknown.

The method was immunoSEQ multiplex PCR; TCRdb's version includes in-frame clones alone and lacks a portion of them. The data contain approximately 130,000 clones, nearly 95% of them singletons. The sequence came from an adult in good health. This sequence joins TRBV29-1 and TRBJ1-1; D gene unclear. This specimen was peripheral blood, taken on day 0 of AZD1222 vaccination. CDR3 region: CSVGVSGANTEAFF. CDR3 DNA sequence: TGCAGCGTTGGAGTTTCGGGTGCGAACACTGAAGCTTTCTTT.